This T cell receptor beta chain was observed in a study of cytomegalovirus exposure and HLA in healthy donors. Findings and limits, study-wide: The authors excluded some V segments, including TRBV6-2 and TRBV6-3, as indistinguishable. CMV serostatus was the sole immune exposure data available. Prior analysis indicated that the majority of TCR beta V segments exhibited productivity approximately 90% or approximately 30% of the time. HLA allele associations emerged for roughly 17,000 TCR beta sequences in a later analysis, at 0.05 false discovery rate.

PCR employed 60 Vbeta and 13 Jbeta primers. Data came from immunoSEQ multiplex PCR; TCRdb stores just in-frame clones and leaves some out. The table records about 160,000 clones, 80% of them present only once. Trimming took 3 bases from V and 6 from J; bases not matched to a gene: 6. Germline V CDR1 and CDR2: LNHNV, YYDKDF (reference sequence). This CDR3 region has 16 residues. Points on this clone: The antigen is not known.

Sequenced: PBMCs. The chain links TRBV15 to TRBJ2-7, with TRBD2 matching 15 bases. The receptor was isolated from a man aged 30 to 39 in good health and CMV-seronegative. CDR3 sequence reads: CATSSPGLAGGSEQYF. CDR3 bases: TGTGCCACCAGCAGTCCGGGACTAGCGGGGGGTAGCGAGCAGTACTTC.